The next 19 T cell receptor beta chains were all read from a single sample in a study of technical replicates of blood from a few donors. Only in-frame clones appear in the TCRdb table, and some are missing; sequencing was by immunoSEQ multiplex PCR. The table includes approximately 85,000 clones, roughly 94% detected once. The sequencing sample was made of T cells isolated from PBMCs. These receptors came from a human donor in good health.

The chain couples TRBV6-1 to TRBJ2-2, with 9 bases that match TRBD2. V gave up 7 bases and J gave up 3 bases; unmatched junction bases: 6. Germline values: CDR1 MNHNS, CDR2 SASEGT. The CDR3 loop spans 15 amino acids. In nucleotides, the CDR3 is TGTGCCAGCACTTGGTTAGCGGGAGACACCGGGGAGCTGTTTTTT. Its protein product is CASTWLAGDTGELFF.

The chain has TRBV19 and TRBJ2-5, with D maybe TRBD1 (6 bases). The CDR3 covers 15 residues. The ends were cut back, 3 bases at V and 8 bases at J, with 19 bases in the middle. Germline V CDR1 and CDR2: LNHDA, SQIVND (reference sequence). The CDR3: CASSIGQPREGTQYF. CDR3 nucleotides: TGTGCCAGTAGTATTGGACAGCCGCGAGAAGGAACCCAGTACTTC.

This chain connects TRBV25-1 to TRBJ2-6; D call uncertain. The V end was cut by 6 bases, the J end by 0 bases, with 3 bases between. The CDR3 covers 13 residues. Germline loops: CDR1 MGHDK, CDR2 SYGVNS. The CDR3 region has the DNA TGTGCCAGCAGCAGCTCTGGGGCCAACGTCCTGACTTTC. Its protein product is CASSSSGANVLTF.

This sequence joins TRBV25-1 and TRBJ2-3; D uncertain. V was cut by 7 bases and J by 0 bases, with 2 bases left in between. CDR3 length equals 11 residues. The germline CDR1 and CDR2 sequences are MGHDK and SYGVNS. This chain's CDR3 is CASTSTDTQYF. Written as DNA, the CDR3 is TGTGCCAGCACTAGCACAGATACGCAGTATTTT.

The chain is built from TRBV5-1 and TRBJ2-7; 8 bases are a match to TRBD1. Germline V lookup: CDR1 SGHRS, CDR2 YFSETQ. This CDR3 contains 16 residues. With V trimmed by 1 base and J by 1 base, 7 bases remained unmatched. The CDR3 sequence: CASSLLGTGGSYEQYF. CDR3 sequence (DNA): TGCGCCAGCAGCTTGTTGGGGACAGGTGGTTCCTACGAGCAGTACTTC.

This clone was seen once. The V gene is TRBV5-1, the J gene TRBJ2-7, with a possible D match to TRBD1 (5 bases). V dropped 9 bases and J dropped 3 bases, with 16 bases sitting between them. Germline lookup yields CDR1 SGHRS and CDR2 YFSETQ. This CDR3 is built from 13 residues. In DNA form, the CDR3 reads TGCGCCACCGCGCGGTCAGGGAACTACGAGCAGTACTTC. It is translated as CATARSGNYEQYF.

In regard to this clone: Other DNA sequences of this sample code for an identical CDR3. This chain links TRBV5-1 with TRBJ2-7; 11 bases map to TRBD1. Germline CDR1 SGHRS, CDR2 YFSETQ. V trimming: 4 bases; J trimming: 3 bases; junction bases outside the gene matches: 3. This CDR3 has 14 residues. The CDR3 coding sequence is TGCGCCAGCAGCCTCGGGACAGGGGGCTACGAGCAGTACTTC. Translated, it gives CASSLGTGGYEQYF.

This sequence joins TRBV2 and TRBJ1-5, with 8 positions matching TRBD1. Germline V lookup: CDR1 SNHLY, CDR2 FYNNEI. This CDR3 contains 14 residues. With 6 bases clipped from V and 2 bases from J, the junction kept 3 bases outside the gene matches. CDR3 DNA: TGTGCCAGCAGCCAGGGACAGGGCAATCAGCCCCAGCATTTT. Amino acids: CASSQGQGNQPQHF.

J is TRBJ1-1 and V is TRBV19; 8 bases fit TRBD1. Trimming cost V 4 bases and J 5 bases; bases outside gene matches: 6. Germline CDR1 reads LNHDA; CDR2 reads SQIVND (reference sequence). This CDR3 spans 14 amino acids. CDR3 region: CASSTLDRATEAFF. CDR3 nucleotide sequence: TGTGCCAGTAGTACCCTGGACAGGGCAACTGAAGCTTTCTTT.

The J gene is TRBJ1-1, the V gene TRBV6-5; TRBD1 aligns across 7 bases. In germline, CDR1 is MNHEY, CDR2 SVGAGI. CDR3 size: 14 residues. V was pared by 6 bases and J by 4 bases, with 8 bases of the junction left unmatched. The CDR3 DNA reads as TGTGCCAGCAGGAACAGGGGCGTTAGCACTGAAGCTTTCTTT. It encodes CASRNRGVSTEAFF.

The chain recombines TRBV5-4 with TRBJ2-7; 15 positions agree with TRBD2. This CDR3 is built from 17 residues. Germline V gene sequence: CDR1 SGHNT, CDR2 YYREEE (reference sequence). After removal of 4 bases from V and 0 bases from J, the junction contained 5 bases not matched to a gene. CDR3 in DNA: TGTGCCAGCAGCCCGGGACTAGCGGGGGGTACCTCCTACGAGCAGTACTTC. As protein: CASSPGLAGGTSYEQYF.

CDR3 in DNA: TGTGCCAGCAGCTCTGACAGTTACGAGCAGTACTTC. Translated: CASSSDSYEQYF. The chain couples TRBV6-5 to TRBJ2-7; D may be TRBD1 (5 bases). Germline CDR1 reads MNHEY; CDR2 reads SVGAGI. Trimming cost V 6 bases and J 4 bases, with 10 bases left between them. This CDR3 is built from 12 residues.

The chain uses TRBV28 and TRBJ2-7; 10 bases match TRBD1. V was pared by 3 bases and J by 4 bases, with 12 bases of the junction left unmatched. This CDR3 has 17 amino acids. The germline CDR1 and CDR2 sequences are MDHEN and SYDVKM. CDR3 protein: CASSFLPPTGGGYEQYF. In DNA form, the CDR3 reads TGTGCCAGCAGTTTCCTCCCGCCGACAGGGGGCGGGTACGAGCAGTACTTC.

The gene calls are TRBV5-6 and TRBJ1-4, with TRBD1 as a possible D gene (5 bases). CDR1 is SGHDT, CDR2 YYEEEE, per germline. The CDR3 length is 15 residues. Trimming left V 1 base short and J 3 bases short, with 10 bases between. Here the CDR3 reads CASSLSVRANEKLFF. The CDR3 DNA follows: TGTGCCAGCAGCTTGTCCGTCAGGGCTAATGAAAAACTGTTTTTT.

CDR3 region: CASSPTGEETFF. As DNA, the CDR3 is TGCGCCAGCAGCCCCACAGGGGAGGAAACTTTCTTT. The chain uses TRBV4-1 and TRBJ1-1; 7 bases agree with TRBD1. The CDR3 spans 12 residues. Germline CDR1 and CDR2: MGHRA and YSYEKL. Trimming took 4 bases from V and 12 from J; bases not matched to a gene: 8.

The V gene is TRBV5-4, the J gene TRBJ2-4, with 9 bases lining up with TRBD1. The CDR3 has 13 amino acids. Germline CDR1 SGHNT, CDR2 YYREEE (reference sequence). The V gene end was trimmed by 4 bases and the J gene end by 7 bases; junction bases not matched to a gene: 3. DNA for the CDR3: TGTGCCAGCAGCCCACAGGGGGCGAACATTCAGTACTTC. Its protein product is CASSPQGANIQYF.

This rearrangement joins TRBV30 to TRBJ2-1, with 7 nucleotides matching TRBD1. The J segment lost 8 bases and the V segment lost 1 base, leaving 8 bases of the junction unmatched. Germline V lookup: CDR1 GTSNPN, CDR2 SVGIG (reference sequence). The CDR3 is 14 amino acids. CDR3 nucleotide sequence: TGTGCCTGGAGTGGAACGACAGGGAAGGATGAGCAGTTCTTC. As protein: CAWSGTTGKDEQFF.

The chain joins TRBV5-1 to TRBJ1-1; D unresolved. This CDR3 contains 13 residues. V lost 1 base, J lost 6 bases, and 10 bases lay in between. The germline gives CDR1 SGHRS, CDR2 YFSETQ. CDR3 in amino acids: CASSLYGRAEAFF. In nucleotides, the CDR3 is TGCGCCAGCAGCTTGTATGGGAGGGCTGAAGCTTTCTTT.

The rearrangement links TRBV6-6 to TRBJ2-7; tentatively, D is TRBD1 (6 bases). Trimming took 4 bases from V and 6 from J, leaving 16 bases between them. The germline CDR1 and CDR2 sequences are MNHNY and SVGAGI (reference sequence). The CDR3 is 14 amino acids. CDR3 loop: CASSLMGTTGEQYF. For the CDR3, the DNA is TGTGCCAGCAGTTTAATGGGGACAACGGGCGAGCAGTACTTC.